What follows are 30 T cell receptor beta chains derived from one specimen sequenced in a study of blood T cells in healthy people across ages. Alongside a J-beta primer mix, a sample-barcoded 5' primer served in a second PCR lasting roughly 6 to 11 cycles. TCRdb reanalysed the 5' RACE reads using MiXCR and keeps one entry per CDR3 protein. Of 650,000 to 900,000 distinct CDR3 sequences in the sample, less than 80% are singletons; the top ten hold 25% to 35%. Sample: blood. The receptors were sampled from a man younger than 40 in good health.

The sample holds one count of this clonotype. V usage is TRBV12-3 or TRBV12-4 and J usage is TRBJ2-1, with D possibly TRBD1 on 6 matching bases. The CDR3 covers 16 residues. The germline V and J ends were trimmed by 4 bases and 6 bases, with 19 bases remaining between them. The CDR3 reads CASSSRVGGSGNEQFF. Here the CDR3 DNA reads TGTGCCAGCAGTTCCCGAGTTGGGGGCTCTGGCAATGAGCAGTTCTTC.

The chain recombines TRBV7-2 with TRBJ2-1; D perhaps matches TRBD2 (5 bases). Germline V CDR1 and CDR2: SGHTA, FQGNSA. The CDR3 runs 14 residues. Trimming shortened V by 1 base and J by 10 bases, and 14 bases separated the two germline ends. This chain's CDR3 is CASSLGGRREEQFF. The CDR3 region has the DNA TGTGCCAGCAGCTTAGGCGGCCGACGGGAAGAGCAGTTCTTC.

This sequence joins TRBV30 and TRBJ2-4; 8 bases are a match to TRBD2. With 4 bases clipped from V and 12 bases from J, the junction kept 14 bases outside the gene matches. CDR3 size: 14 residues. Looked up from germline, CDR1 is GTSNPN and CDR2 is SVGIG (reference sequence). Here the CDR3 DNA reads TGTGCCTGGAAGGCCAGCGGGGGTGTTGGGACTCAGTACTTC. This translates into CAWKASGGVGTQYF. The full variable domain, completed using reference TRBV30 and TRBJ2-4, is SQTIHQWPATLVQPVGSPLSLECTVEGTSNPNLYWYRQAAGRGLQLLFYSVGIGQISSEVPQNLSASRPQDRQFILSSKKLLLSDSGFYLCAWKASGGVGTQYFGAGTRLSVL.

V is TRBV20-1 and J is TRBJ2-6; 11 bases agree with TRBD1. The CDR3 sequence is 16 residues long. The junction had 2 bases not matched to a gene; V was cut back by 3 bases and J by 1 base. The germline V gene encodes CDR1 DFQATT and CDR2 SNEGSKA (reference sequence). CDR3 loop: CSARGQGVSGANVLTF. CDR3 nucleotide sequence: TGCAGTGCTAGGGGACAGGGGGTATCTGGGGCCAACGTCCTGACTTTC.

The CDR3 DNA reads as TGTGCCAGCAGACCCGGGACAGGGGTCGAGACCCAGTACTTC. This encodes CASRPGTGVETQYF. The chain employs TRBV12-3 or TRBV12-4 and TRBJ2-5; 10 nucleotides align to TRBD1. The CDR3 is 14 residues long. V lost 6 bases to trimming and J lost 5 bases; unmatched junction nucleotides: 6.

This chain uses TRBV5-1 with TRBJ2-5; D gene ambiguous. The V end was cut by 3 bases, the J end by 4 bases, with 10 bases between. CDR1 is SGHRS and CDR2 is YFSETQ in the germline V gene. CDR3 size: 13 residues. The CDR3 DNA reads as TGCGCCAGCAGCTCGGACGGATTAGAGACCCAGTACTTC. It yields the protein CASSSDGLETQYF.

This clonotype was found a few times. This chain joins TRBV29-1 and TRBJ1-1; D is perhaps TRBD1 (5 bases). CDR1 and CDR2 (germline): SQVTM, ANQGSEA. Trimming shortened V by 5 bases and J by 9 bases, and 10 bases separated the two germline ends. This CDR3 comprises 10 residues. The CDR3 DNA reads TGCAGCGTTACCAGGGAGAAAGCTTTCTTT. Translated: CSVTREKAFF.

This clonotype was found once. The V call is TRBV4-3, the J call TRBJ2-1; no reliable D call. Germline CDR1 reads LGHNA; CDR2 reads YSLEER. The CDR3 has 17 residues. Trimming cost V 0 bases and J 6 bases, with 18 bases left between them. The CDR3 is CASSQDLLAGELNEQFF. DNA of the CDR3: TGCGCCAGCAGCCAAGATCTTTTAGCTGGGGAACTCAATGAGCAGTTCTTC.

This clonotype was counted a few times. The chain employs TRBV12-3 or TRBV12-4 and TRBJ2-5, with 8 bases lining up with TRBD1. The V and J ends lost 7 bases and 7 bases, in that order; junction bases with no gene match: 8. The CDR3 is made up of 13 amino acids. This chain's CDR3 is CASTQTGVVTQYF. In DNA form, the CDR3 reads TGTGCCAGCACCCAGACAGGGGTCGTGACCCAGTACTTC.

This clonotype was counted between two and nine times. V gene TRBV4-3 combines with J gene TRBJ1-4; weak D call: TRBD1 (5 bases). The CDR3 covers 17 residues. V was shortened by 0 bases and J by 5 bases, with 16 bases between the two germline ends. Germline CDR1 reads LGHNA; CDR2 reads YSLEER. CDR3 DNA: TGCGCCAGCAGCCAAGATTATTCGGGGACCGAAAATGAAAAACTGTTTTTT. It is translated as CASSQDYSGTENEKLFF.

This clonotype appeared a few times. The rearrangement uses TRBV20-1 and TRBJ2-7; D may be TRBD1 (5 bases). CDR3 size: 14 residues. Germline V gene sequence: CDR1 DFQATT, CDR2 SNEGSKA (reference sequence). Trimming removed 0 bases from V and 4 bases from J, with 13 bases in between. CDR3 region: CSARDGRVSYEQYF. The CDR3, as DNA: TGCAGTGCTAGAGACGGCAGGGTGTCTTACGAGCAGTACTTC.

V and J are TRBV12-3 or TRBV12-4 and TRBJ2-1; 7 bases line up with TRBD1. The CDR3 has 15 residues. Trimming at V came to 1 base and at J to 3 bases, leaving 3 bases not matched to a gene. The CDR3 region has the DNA TGTGCCAGCAGTTTAGGGGGACAGATCTACAATGAGCAGTTCTTC. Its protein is CASSLGGQIYNEQFF.

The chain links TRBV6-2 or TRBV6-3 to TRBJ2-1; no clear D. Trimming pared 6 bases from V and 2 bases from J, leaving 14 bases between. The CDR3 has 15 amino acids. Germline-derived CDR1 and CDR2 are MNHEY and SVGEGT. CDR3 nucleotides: TGTGCCAGCAGCCCATGGACCAAAACCTACAATGAGCAGTTCTTC. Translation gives CASSPWTKTYNEQFF.

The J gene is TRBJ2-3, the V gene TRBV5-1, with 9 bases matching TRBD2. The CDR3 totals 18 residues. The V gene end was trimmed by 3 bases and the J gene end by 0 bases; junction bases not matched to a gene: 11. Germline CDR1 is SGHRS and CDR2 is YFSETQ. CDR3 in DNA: TGCGCCAGCAGCTCGTGGGCCGGACTAGCGCCTAGCACAGATACGCAGTATTTT. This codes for CASSSWAGLAPSTDTQYF.

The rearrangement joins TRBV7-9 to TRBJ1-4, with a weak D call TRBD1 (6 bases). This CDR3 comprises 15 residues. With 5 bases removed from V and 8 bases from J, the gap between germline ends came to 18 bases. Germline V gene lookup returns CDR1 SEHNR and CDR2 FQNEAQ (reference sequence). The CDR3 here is CASSRPGQGKEKLFF. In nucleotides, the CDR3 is TGTGCCAGCAGCCGGCCGGGACAAGGGAAAGAAAAACTGTTTTTT.

The CDR3 bases are TGCGCCAGCAGCTTACGGGACGCCGATAATTCACCCCTCCACTTT. Its translation: CASSLRDADNSPLHF. The chain joins TRBV5-1 to TRBJ1-6; weak D call: TRBD1 (5 bases). V gave up 2 bases and J gave up 5 bases, with 11 bases separating them. This CDR3 is 15 amino acids long. The germline V gene encodes CDR1 SGHRS and CDR2 YFSETQ.

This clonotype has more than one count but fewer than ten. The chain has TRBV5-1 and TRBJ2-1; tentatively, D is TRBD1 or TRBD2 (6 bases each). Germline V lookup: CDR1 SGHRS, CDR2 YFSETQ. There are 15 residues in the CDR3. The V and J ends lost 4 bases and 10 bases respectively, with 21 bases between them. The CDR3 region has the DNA TGCGCCAGCAGCCGCGGGACAACCGCCACAAGGGAGCAGTTCTTC. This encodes CASSRGTTATREQFF.

The CDR3 is CASSPPTVMRKLFF. As DNA, the CDR3 is TGTGCCAGCAGCCCACCCACGGTAATGAGGAAACTGTTTTTT. J is TRBJ1-4 and V is TRBV7-9, with unresolved D. CDR1 is SEHNR and CDR2 is FQNEAQ in the germline V gene (reference sequence). Trimming removed 5 bases at V and 11 bases at J, with 18 bases between. The CDR3 loop spans 14 amino acids.

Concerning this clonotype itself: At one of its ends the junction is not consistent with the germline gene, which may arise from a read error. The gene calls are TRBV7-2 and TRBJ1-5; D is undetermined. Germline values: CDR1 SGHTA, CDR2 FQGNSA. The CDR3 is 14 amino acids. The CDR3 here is CASSLDSLNQPQHF. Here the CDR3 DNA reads TGTGCCAGTAGCTTAGATTCTTTGAATCAGCCCCAGCATTTT.

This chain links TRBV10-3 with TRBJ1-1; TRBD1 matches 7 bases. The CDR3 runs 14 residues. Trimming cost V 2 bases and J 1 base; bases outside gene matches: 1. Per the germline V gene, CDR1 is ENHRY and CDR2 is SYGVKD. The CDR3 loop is CAISETGANTEAFF. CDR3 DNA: TGTGCCATCAGTGAGACAGGGGCGAACACTGAAGCTTTCTTT.

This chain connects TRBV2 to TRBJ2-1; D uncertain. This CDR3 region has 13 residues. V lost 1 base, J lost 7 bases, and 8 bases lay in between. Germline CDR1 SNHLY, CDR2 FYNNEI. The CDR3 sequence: CASSEVWGNEQFF. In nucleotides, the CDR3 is TGTGCCAGCAGTGAAGTTTGGGGTAATGAGCAGTTCTTC.

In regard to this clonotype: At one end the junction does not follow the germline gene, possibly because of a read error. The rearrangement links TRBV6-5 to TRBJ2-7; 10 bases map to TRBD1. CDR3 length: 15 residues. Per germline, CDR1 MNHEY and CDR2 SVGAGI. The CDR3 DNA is TGTGCCGGCAGTTACCAGCGACAGGGGGCGGGTGAGCAGTACTTC. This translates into CAGSYQRQGAGEQYF.

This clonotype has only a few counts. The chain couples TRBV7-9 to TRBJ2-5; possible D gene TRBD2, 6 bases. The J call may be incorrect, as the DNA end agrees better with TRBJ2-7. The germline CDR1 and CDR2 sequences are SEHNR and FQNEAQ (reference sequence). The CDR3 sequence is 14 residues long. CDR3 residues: CASSLGGISHEQYF. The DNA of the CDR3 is TGTGCCAGCAGCTTAGGCGGGATATCCCACGAGCAGTACTTC.

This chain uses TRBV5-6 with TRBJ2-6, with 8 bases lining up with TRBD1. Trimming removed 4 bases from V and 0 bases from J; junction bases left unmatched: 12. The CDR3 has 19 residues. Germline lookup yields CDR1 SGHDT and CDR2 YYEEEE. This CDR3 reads CASSTRQGPPVSGANVLTF. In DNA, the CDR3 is TGTGCCAGCAGCACAAGACAGGGGCCGCCCGTCTCTGGGGCCAACGTCCTGACTTTC.

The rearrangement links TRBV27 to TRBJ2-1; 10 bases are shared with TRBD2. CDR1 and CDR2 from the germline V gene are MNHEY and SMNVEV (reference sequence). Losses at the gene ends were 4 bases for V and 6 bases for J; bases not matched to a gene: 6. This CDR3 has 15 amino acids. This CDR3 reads CASSSSGGAFNEQFF. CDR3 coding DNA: TGTGCCAGCAGTTCGAGCGGGGGGGCCTTCAATGAGCAGTTCTTC.

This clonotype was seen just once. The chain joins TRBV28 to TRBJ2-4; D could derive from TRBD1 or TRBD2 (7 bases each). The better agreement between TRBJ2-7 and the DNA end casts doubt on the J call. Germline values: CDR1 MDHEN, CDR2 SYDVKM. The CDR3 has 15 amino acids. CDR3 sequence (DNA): TGTGCCAGCAGTTTACAGGGGGGGTTTAGCTACGAGCAGTACTTC. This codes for CASSLQGGFSYEQYF.

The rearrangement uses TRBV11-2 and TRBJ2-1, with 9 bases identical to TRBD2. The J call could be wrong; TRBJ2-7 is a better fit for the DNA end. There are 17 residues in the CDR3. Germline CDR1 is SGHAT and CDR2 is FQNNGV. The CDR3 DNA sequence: TGTGCCAGCAGCTTAGGGCTAGCGGGGAGCTCCTACAATGAGCAGTACTTC. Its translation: CASSLGLAGSSYNEQYF.

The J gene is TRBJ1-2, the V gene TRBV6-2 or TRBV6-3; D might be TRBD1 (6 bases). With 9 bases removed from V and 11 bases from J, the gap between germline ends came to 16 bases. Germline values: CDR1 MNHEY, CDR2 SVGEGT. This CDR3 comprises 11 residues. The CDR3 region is CASWTERVYTF. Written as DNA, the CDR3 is TGTGCCAGTTGGACAGAACGAGTATACACCTTC.

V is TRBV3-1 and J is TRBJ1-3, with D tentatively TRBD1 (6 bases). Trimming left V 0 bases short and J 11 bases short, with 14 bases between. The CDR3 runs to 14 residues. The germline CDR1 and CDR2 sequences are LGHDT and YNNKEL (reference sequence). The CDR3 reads CASSQESRGGAIYF. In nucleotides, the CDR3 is TGTGCCAGCAGCCAAGAAAGTCGGGGGGGCGCCATATATTTT. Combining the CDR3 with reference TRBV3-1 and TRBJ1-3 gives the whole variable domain DTAVSQTPKYLVTQMGNDKSIKCEQNLGHDTMYWYKQDSKKFLKIMFSYNNKELIINETVPNRFSPKSPDKAHLNLHINSLELGDSAVYFCASSQESRGGAIYFGEGSWLTVV.

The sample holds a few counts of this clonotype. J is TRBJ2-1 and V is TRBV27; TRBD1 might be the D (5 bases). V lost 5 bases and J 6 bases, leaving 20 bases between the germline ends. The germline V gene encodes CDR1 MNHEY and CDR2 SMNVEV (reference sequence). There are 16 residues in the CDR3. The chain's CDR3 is CASSPSGHLGPNEQFF. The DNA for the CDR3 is TGTGCCAGCAGTCCCTCAGGACACTTAGGTCCCAATGAGCAGTTCTTC.